This TCR beta chain was identified in a study of spatial heterogeneity in lung cancer. Looking at the study overall: Consistently, beta-chain sequences turned up in larger numbers than alpha-chain sequences did. Tumor-region counts of TCR transcripts tracked strongly with a T cell module score from matched bulk RNA-seq.

Individually, TCR cDNA molecules were each labelled with a unique molecular identifier. Via MiXCR, TCRdb re-called the 5' RACE reads, giving one row per CDR3 protein. The sample lists some 9,000 distinct CDR3 sequences, roughly 5.5% occurring once. Time point reported: sample taken at primary tumor resection. This clonotype was counted ten times or more. What it binds is unknown. Broader study findings: Mutation counts in tumors were tracked by counts of expanded intratumoral alpha and beta TCRs.

The sequences come from lung tumor tissue, collected at surgery. This receptor was obtained from a female donor with early-stage non-small cell lung cancer.

The CDR3 sequence is CATGVSGAYNEQFF. CDR3 DNA sequence: TGTGCCACCGGGGTTAGCGGAGCATACAATGAGCAGTTCTTC. V is TRBV15 and J is TRBJ2-1; the D gene is possibly TRBD2 (6 bases). CDR1 and CDR2 from the germline V gene are LNHNV and YYDKDF (reference sequence). This CDR3 region has 14 residues. V was clipped by 8 bases and J by 4 bases, with 15 bases between them.